The clone carrying this T cell receptor beta chain was picked up one time. The data belong to a study of patients with pleural tuberculosis. TCRdb ran MiXCR on the reads and lists one entry per CDR3 protein. Among around 30,000 distinct CDR3 sequences listed, about 20% were seen once. Germline CDR1 reads MGHDK; CDR2 reads SYGVNS. The V gene lost 5 bases and the J gene lost 5 bases, with 16 bases spanning the gap. This CDR3 is built from 14 residues. This chain links TRBV25-1 with TRBJ2-7, with D tentatively TRBD1 (5 bases). This receptor was identified in a human donor with pleural tuberculosis. The sequencing sample was made of peripheral blood. CDR3 region: CASSRPTVAHEQYF. The CDR3 DNA reads as TGTGCCAGCAGTCGACCGACAGTAGCCCACGAGCAGTACTTC.